The T cell receptor beta chain described here comes from a study of blood T cells in healthy people across ages. The authors ran a second PCR of roughly 6 to 12 cycles using a sample-barcoded 5' primer and a J-beta primer mix. Each CDR3 protein is one row after TCRdb ran MiXCR on the 5' RACE reads. The sample carries roughly 2 million distinct CDR3 sequences, just under 50% recorded once. Looked up from germline, CDR1 is MGHRA and CDR2 is YSYEKL. The length of the CDR3 is 15 residues. With 0 bases removed from V and 0 bases from J, the gap between germline ends came to 6 bases. V gene TRBV4-1 combines with J gene TRBJ2-1, with D unresolved. Sequencing used blood. The receptor was derived from a middle-aged woman in good health. CDR3 nucleotides: TGCGCCAGCAGCCAAGATGGGGTCTCCTACAATGAGCAGTTCTTC. It specifies CASSQDGVSYNEQFF.